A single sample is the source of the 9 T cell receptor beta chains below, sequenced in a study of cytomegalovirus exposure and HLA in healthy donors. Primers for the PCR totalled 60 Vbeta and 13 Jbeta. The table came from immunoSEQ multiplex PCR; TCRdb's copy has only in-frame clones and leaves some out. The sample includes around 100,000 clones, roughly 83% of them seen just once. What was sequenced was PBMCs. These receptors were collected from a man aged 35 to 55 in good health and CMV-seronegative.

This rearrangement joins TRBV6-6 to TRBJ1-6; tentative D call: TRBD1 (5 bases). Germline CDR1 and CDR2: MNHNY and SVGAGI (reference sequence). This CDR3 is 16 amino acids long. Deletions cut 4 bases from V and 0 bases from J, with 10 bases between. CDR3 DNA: TGTGCCAGCAGTTTAGACAGTAGCTCCTATAATTCACCCCTCCACTTT. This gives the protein CASSLDSSSYNSPLHF.

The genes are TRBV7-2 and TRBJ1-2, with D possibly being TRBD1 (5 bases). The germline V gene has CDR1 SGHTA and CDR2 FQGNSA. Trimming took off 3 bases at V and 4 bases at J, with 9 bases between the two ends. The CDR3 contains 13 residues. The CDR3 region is CASSFMGGYGYTF. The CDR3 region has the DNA TGTGCCAGCAGCTTTATGGGGGGCTATGGCTACACCTTC.

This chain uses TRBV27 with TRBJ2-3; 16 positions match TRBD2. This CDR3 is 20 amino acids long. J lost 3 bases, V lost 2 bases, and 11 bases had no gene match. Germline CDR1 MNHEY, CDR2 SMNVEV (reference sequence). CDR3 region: CASSLRGLAGGPRRTDTQYF. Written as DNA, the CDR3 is TGTGCCAGCAGTTTAAGGGGACTAGCGGGGGGGCCACGTAGGACAGATACGCAGTATTTT.

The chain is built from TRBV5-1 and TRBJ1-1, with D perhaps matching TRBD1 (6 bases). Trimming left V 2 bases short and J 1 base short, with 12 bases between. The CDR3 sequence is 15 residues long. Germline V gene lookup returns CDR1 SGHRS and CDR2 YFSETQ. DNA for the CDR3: TGCGCCAGCAGCTTTGGGGGCCAGGGGAACACTGAAGCTTTCTTT. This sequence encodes CASSFGGQGNTEAFF.

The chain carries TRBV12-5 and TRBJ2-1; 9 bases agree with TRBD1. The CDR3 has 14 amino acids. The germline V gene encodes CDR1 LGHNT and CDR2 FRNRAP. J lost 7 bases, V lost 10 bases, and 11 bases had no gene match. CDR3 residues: CATTGQGSTNEQFF. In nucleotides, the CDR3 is TGTGCTACGACAGGACAGGGGAGCACGAATGAGCAGTTCTTC.

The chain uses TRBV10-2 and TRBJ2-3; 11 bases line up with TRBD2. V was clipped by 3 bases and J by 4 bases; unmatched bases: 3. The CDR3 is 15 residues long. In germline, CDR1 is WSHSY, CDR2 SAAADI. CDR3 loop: CASSERSGGADTQYF. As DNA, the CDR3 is TGCGCCAGCAGTGAACGTAGCGGGGGGGCAGATACGCAGTATTTT.

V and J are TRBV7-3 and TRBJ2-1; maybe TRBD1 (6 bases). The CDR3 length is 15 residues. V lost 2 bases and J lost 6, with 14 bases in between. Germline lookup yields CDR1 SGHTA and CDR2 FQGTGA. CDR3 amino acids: CASSLVVTGINEQFF. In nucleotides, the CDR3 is TGTGCCAGCAGCTTAGTAGTGACAGGCATCAATGAGCAGTTCTTC.

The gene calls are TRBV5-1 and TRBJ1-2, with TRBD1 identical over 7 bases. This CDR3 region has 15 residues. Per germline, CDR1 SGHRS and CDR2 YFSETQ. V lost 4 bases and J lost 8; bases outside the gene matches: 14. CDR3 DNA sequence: TGCGCCAGCAGCCCGACAGGACAGGATCCAACAGGCTACACCTTC. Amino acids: CASSPTGQDPTGYTF.

In nucleotides, the CDR3 is TGCGCCAGCAGCCCTAGCGGGGGGGCCCTGAACGAGCAGTACTTC. Translation gives CASSPSGGALNEQYF. This sequence joins TRBV5-1 and TRBJ2-7; TRBD2 aligns across 12 bases. V lost 4 bases and J lost 5; bases outside the gene matches: 7. Germline CDR1 and CDR2: SGHRS and YFSETQ. This CDR3 comprises 15 residues.